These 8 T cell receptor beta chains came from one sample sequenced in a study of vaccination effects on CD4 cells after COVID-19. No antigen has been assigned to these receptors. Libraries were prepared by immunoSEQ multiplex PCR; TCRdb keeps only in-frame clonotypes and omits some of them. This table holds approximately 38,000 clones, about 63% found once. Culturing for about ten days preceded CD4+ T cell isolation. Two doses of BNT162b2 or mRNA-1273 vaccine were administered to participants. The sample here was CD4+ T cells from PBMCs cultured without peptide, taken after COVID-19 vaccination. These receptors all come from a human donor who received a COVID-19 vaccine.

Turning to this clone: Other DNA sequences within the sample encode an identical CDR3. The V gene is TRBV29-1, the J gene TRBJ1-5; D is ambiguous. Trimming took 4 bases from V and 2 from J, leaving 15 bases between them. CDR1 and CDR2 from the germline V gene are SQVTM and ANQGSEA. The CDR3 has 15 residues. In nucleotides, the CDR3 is TGCAGCGTTGCTGACGGAGTGTTAGGCAATCAGCCCCAGCATTTT. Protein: CSVADGVLGNQPQHF.

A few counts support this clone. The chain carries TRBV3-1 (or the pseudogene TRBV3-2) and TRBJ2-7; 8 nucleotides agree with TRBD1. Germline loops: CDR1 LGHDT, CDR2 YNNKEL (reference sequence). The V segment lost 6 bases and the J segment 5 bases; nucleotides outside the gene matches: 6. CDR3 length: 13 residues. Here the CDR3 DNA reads TGTGCCAGCAGTAGACAGGGGAATCACGAGCAGTACTTC. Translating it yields CASSRQGNHEQYF.

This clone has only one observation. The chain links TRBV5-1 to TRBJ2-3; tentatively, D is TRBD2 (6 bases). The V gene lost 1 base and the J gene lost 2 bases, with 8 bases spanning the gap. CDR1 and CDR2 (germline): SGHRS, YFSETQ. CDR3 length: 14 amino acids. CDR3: CASSLLADTDTQYF. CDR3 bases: TGCGCCAGCAGCTTGTTAGCGGACACAGATACGCAGTATTTT.

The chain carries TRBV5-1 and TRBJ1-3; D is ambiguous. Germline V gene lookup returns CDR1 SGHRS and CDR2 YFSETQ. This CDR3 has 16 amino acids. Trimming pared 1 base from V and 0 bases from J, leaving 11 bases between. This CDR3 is CASSLTGLNSGNTIYF. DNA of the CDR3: TGCGCCAGCAGCTTGACCGGACTGAACTCTGGAAACACCATATATTTT.

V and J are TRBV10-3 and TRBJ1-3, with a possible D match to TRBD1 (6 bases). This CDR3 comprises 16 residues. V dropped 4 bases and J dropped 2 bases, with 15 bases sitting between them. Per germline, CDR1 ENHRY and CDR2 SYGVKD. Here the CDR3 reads CAISAHLQGAGNTIYF. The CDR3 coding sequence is TGTGCCATCAGTGCCCACTTACAGGGAGCTGGAAACACCATATATTTT.

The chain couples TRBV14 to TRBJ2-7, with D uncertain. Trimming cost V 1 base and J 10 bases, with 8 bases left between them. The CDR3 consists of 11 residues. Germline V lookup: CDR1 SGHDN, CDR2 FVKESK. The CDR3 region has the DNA TGTGCCAGCAGCCAAGGGCCCCGCCAGTACTTC. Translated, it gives CASSQGPRQYF.

The CDR3 region has the DNA TGTGCCAGCAGTTTACAGGGATCTATCTCCTACGAGCAGTACTTC. Translated, it gives CASSLQGSISYEQYF. The chain carries TRBV2 and TRBJ2-7, with a possible D match to TRBD1 (6 bases). The CDR3 is 15 amino acids. V dropped 5 bases and J dropped 0 bases, with 14 bases sitting between them. The V gene's germline CDR1 is SNHLY and CDR2 FYNNEI.

Here the CDR3 DNA reads TGTGCCAGCAGCTTGGAACCGGGATCTGGAAACACCATATATTTT. Amino acid sequence: CASSLEPGSGNTIYF. V usage is TRBV5-4 and J usage is TRBJ1-3; no clear D gene. This CDR3 is 15 amino acids long. V was clipped by 0 bases and J by 1 base, with 8 bases between them. Germline loops: CDR1 SGHNT, CDR2 YYREEE (reference sequence).